Sequencing of this TCR beta chain was carried out in a study of OX40 agonist ivuxolimab in advanced cancers. Study-wide findings and caveats: Both CD4+ and CD8+ T cell populations in blood had undergone clonal expansion by week 6 at 0.1 to 3.0 mg/kg.

With regard to this clone: Its specificity is not known.

The germline V and J ends were trimmed by 0 bases and 2 bases, with 14 bases remaining between them. CDR3 size: 16 residues. The germline V gene has CDR1 MGHRA and CDR2 YSYEKL. The protocol was immunoSEQ multiplex PCR, while the TCRdb copy is restricted to in-frame clones and leaves out a portion. The sample has 30,000 or so clones; around nine tenths are singletons. Autoimmune disease history or systemic immunosuppression barred patients. The chain carries TRBV4-1 and TRBJ2-7, with D possibly TRBD2 on 6 matching bases. This receptor was obtained from an adult with an advanced solid tumor such as melanoma, head and neck, liver or kidney cancer. The sample in question was CD4+ or CD8+ T cells sorted from blood, obtained in a trial of the OX40 agonist ivuxolimab. CDR3 sequence (DNA): TGCGCCAGCAGCCAAGATTATTCGGGAGTACCCTACGAGCAGTACTTC. Translating it yields CASSQDYSGVPYEQYF.